Following are 23 T cell receptor beta chains from one sample sequenced in a study of T cell changes during pregnancy in multiple sclerosis. Some clones are missing from TCRdb's copy, which holds only in-frame ones; the method was immunoSEQ multiplex PCR. The profile covers roughly 100,000 clones, with 92% appearing a single time and less than 2% taken by the ten largest. Specimen: peripheral blood, collected after pregnancy. These receptor sequences come from a female donor with multiple sclerosis, enrolled in a pregnancy study.

J is TRBJ2-3 and V is TRBV29-1, with 8 bases lining up with TRBD2. The CDR3 is made up of 14 amino acids. CDR1 is SQVTM, CDR2 ANQGSEA, per germline. The V gene end was trimmed by 7 bases and the J gene end by 0 bases; junction bases not matched to a gene: 6. The CDR3 spells CSADGGVSTDTQYF. CDR3 nucleotide sequence: TGCAGCGCGGACGGGGGGGTTAGCACAGATACGCAGTATTTT.

The chain joins TRBV6-5 to TRBJ1-1, with no clear D. CDR1 and CDR2 from the germline V gene are MNHEY and SVGAGI. This CDR3 contains 14 residues. V gave up 5 bases and J gave up 1 base, with 11 bases separating them. The CDR3 protein is CASSPTPRNTEAFF. CDR3 DNA sequence: TGTGCCAGCAGTCCGACTCCCCGGAACACTGAAGCTTTCTTT.

The chain uses TRBV5-4 and TRBJ2-7; 13 bases are shared with TRBD2. This CDR3 is 15 amino acids long. Losses at the gene ends were 2 bases for V and 7 bases for J; bases not matched to a gene: 6. Germline V gene sequence: CDR1 SGHNT, CDR2 YYREEE (reference sequence). Here the CDR3 reads CASSFGLAGVDEQYF. The CDR3 DNA is TGTGCCAGCAGCTTCGGACTAGCGGGAGTGGATGAGCAGTACTTC.

V and J are TRBV2 and TRBJ2-1; 10 bases are shared with TRBD2. The ends lost 2 bases at V and 6 bases at J; junction bases unmatched: 4. The CDR3 is made up of 15 amino acids. The germline CDR1 and CDR2 sequences are SNHLY and FYNNEI. The CDR3 reads CASSETSGVGNEQFF. For the CDR3, the DNA is TGTGCCAGCAGTGAAACTAGCGGGGTTGGCAATGAGCAGTTCTTC.

V and J are TRBV18 and TRBJ2-1; D gene ambiguous. CDR3 length: 13 amino acids. Germline values: CDR1 KGHSH, CDR2 LQKENI. With 5 bases removed from V and 6 bases from J, the gap between germline ends came to 11 bases. CDR3 sequence: CASSIPESNEQFF. The CDR3 DNA follows: TGTGCCAGCTCAATCCCGGAGAGCAATGAGCAGTTCTTC.

This rearrangement joins TRBV30 to TRBJ1-2; TRBD1 agrees at 7 bases. CDR3 size: 16 residues. V shed 1 base and J 6 bases; nucleotides not matched to a gene: 14. The germline V gene has CDR1 GTSNPN and CDR2 SVGIG (reference sequence). CDR3 protein: CAWSATDFRGSHGYTF. The CDR3 DNA is TGTGCCTGGAGTGCGACCGACTTCAGGGGGTCACATGGCTACACCTTC. The whole variable domain, remainder taken from reference TRBV30 and TRBJ1-2, is SQTIHQWPATLVQPVGSPLSLECTVEGTSNPNLYWYRQAAGRGLQLLFYSVGIGQISSEVPQNLSASRPQDRQFILSSKKLLLSDSGFYLCAWSATDFRGSHGYTFGSGTRLTVV.

V is TRBV5-1 and J is TRBJ2-2; possible D gene TRBD1, 6 bases. Between the trimmed V and J ends, which lost 4 bases and 3 bases, there was a span of 10 bases. This CDR3 is built from 14 residues. Germline-derived CDR1 and CDR2 are SGHRS and YFSETQ. The CDR3 loop reads CASSADSYTGELFF. Written as DNA, the CDR3 is TGCGCCAGCAGCGCGGACAGCTACACCGGGGAGCTGTTTTTT.

This chain links TRBV2 with TRBJ2-1, with 8 bases identical to TRBD1. Per germline, CDR1 SNHLY and CDR2 FYNNEI. This CDR3 comprises 16 residues. V lost 3 bases and J lost 5; bases outside the gene matches: 9. CDR3 in DNA: TGTGCCAGCAGTGATCGCCGCGACAGGGGCCACAATGAGCAGTTCTTC. The encoded protein is CASSDRRDRGHNEQFF.

The CDR3: CASEESYMNTEAFF. CDR3 sequence (DNA): TGTGCCAGCGAGGAGTCGTACATGAACACTGAAGCTTTCTTT. The V and J genes are TRBV6-6 and TRBJ1-1; no clear D. This CDR3 is built from 14 residues. Trimming took 8 bases from V and 0 from J, leaving 13 bases between them. The germline CDR1 and CDR2 sequences are MNHNY and SVGAGI (reference sequence).

The V call is TRBV6-1, the J call TRBJ1-4; a possible D gene is TRBD1 (6 bases). Trimming shortened V by 2 bases and J by 3 bases, and 16 bases separated the two germline ends. The CDR3 runs 17 residues. Per the germline V gene, CDR1 is MNHNS and CDR2 is SASEGT. The CDR3 DNA sequence: TGTGCCAGCAGTGAATCAAGCACAGGGTCCGCTAATGAAAAACTGTTTTTT. This encodes CASSESSTGSANEKLFF.

J is TRBJ1-5 and V is TRBV6-6, with 7 bases aligning to TRBD1. In germline, CDR1 is MNHNY, CDR2 SVGAGI (reference sequence). The CDR3 is 15 amino acids. V lost 6 bases and J lost 3; bases outside the gene matches: 8. Written as DNA, the CDR3 is TGTGCCAGCAGCCGACAGGGCAGAAACAATCAGCCCCAGCATTTT. As protein: CASSRQGRNNQPQHF.

The chain couples TRBV27 to TRBJ2-1; D gene ambiguous. The CDR3 loop spans 17 amino acids. In germline, CDR1 is MNHEY, CDR2 SMNVEV (reference sequence). Trimming removed 7 bases at V and 0 bases at J, with 19 bases between. The CDR3 reads CASTFLSRLSSYNEQFF. The CDR3 bases are TGTGCCAGCACCTTCCTATCGAGGTTGAGCTCCTACAATGAGCAGTTCTTC.

V and J are TRBV28 and TRBJ2-3, with a possible D match to TRBD1 (6 bases). This CDR3 spans 17 amino acids. CDR1 and CDR2 (germline): MDHEN, SYDVKM. V lost 0 bases and J lost 2, with 15 bases in between. The CDR3 DNA follows: TGTGCCAGCAGTTTATGGCAGGGGAGAAGGGACACAGATACGCAGTATTTT. This sequence encodes CASSLWQGRRDTDTQYF.

The gene calls are TRBV6-1 and TRBJ2-2; D gene unclear. The CDR3 is 14 amino acids. Trimming took 2 bases from V and 3 from J, leaving 7 bases between them. Per germline, CDR1 MNHNS and CDR2 SASEGT. This CDR3 reads CASSEPVDTGELFF. The CDR3 nucleotides read TGTGCCAGCAGTGAACCGGTTGACACCGGGGAGCTGTTTTTT.

This chain uses TRBV19 with TRBJ2-2; tentative D call: TRBD1 (6 bases). This CDR3 has 14 residues. Trimming stripped 10 bases from V and 2 bases from J, with 14 bases between. Germline CDR1 and CDR2: LNHDA and SQIVND (reference sequence). Here the CDR3 DNA reads TGTGCCACAGGGGTCTTGGGCAACACCGGGGAGCTGTTTTTT. Its translation is CATGVLGNTGELFF.

This clone was recorded once. J is TRBJ2-7 and V is TRBV5-1, with 8 bases lining up with TRBD2. Per the germline V gene, CDR1 is SGHRS and CDR2 is YFSETQ. V gave up 3 bases and J gave up 0 bases; unmatched junction bases: 5. CDR3 length: 15 residues. The CDR3 sequence is CASSYSGVSSYEQYF. CDR3 nucleotides: TGCGCCAGCAGCTATAGCGGGGTGAGCTCCTACGAGCAGTACTTC.

This chain connects TRBV18 to TRBJ2-5; D uncertain. Germline V gene data show CDR1 as KGHSH and CDR2 as LQKENI. The CDR3 is made up of 12 amino acids. The V end was cut by 2 bases, the J end by 13 bases, with 14 bases between. The CDR3 coding sequence is TGTGCCAGCTCACCAGATAGCCAGCAAGTGTACTTC. Amino acid sequence: CASSPDSQQVYF.

This chain connects TRBV18 to TRBJ1-1; 9 positions match TRBD1. This CDR3 contains 15 residues. Losses at the gene ends were 5 bases for V and 1 base for J; bases not matched to a gene: 5. Germline V lookup: CDR1 KGHSH, CDR2 LQKENI. Here the CDR3 reads CASSIGQGPNTEAFF. In nucleotides, the CDR3 is TGTGCCAGCTCAATAGGACAGGGGCCGAACACTGAAGCTTTCTTT. The entire variable domain, with the rest obtained from reference TRBV18 and TRBJ1-1, is as follows: NAGVMQNPRHLVRRRGQEARLRCSPMKGHSHVYWYRQLPEEGLKFMVYLQKENIIDESGMPKERFSAEFPKEGPSILRIQQVVRGDSAAYFCASSIGQGPNTEAFFGQGTRLTVV.

V is TRBV30 and J is TRBJ1-3; TRBD1 aligns across 7 bases. V lost 2 bases, J lost 7 bases, and 11 bases stayed unmatched. Germline V lookup: CDR1 GTSNPN, CDR2 SVGIG (reference sequence). This CDR3 has 15 residues. CDR3 loop: CAWSPQGRQGNTIYF. The CDR3 nucleotides read TGTGCCTGGAGTCCACAGGGGAGGCAAGGGAACACCATATATTTT.

The chain carries TRBV6-5 and TRBJ2-3, with D possibly TRBD2 on 7 matching bases. This CDR3 is built from 15 residues. CDR1 and CDR2 (germline): MNHEY, SVGAGI. Trimming shortened V by 8 bases and J by 3 bases, and 18 bases separated the two germline ends. The DNA of the CDR3 is TGTGCCAGCGGTCGAAGGGGGGGCCTGACAGATACGCAGTATTTT. The encoded protein is CASGRRGGLTDTQYF.

This clone was recorded only once. The V and J genes are TRBV5-4 and TRBJ1-1; a possible D gene is TRBD1 (6 bases). Trimming took off 4 bases at V and 3 bases at J, with 22 bases between the two ends. CDR1 is SGHNT, CDR2 YYREEE, per germline (reference sequence). There are 17 residues in the CDR3. The CDR3 DNA follows: TGTGCCAGCAGCCCGGGAGGCACCGGGACAAAAGACACTGAAGCTTTCTTT. Amino acid sequence: CASSPGGTGTKDTEAFF.

This clone was observed a single time. V gene TRBV5-1 combines with J gene TRBJ1-3; weak D call: TRBD1 (6 bases). Germline CDR1 is SGHRS and CDR2 is YFSETQ. V lost 0 bases to trimming and J lost 3 bases, with 13 bases between them. The CDR3 totals 16 residues. Here the CDR3 reads CASSLGKTGFGNTIYF. In DNA form, the CDR3 reads TGCGCCAGCAGCTTGGGTAAAACAGGGTTTGGAAACACCATATATTTT.

The chain links TRBV30 to TRBJ2-6, with TRBD1 as a possible D gene (6 bases). The CDR3 totals 14 residues. In germline, CDR1 is GTSNPN, CDR2 SVGIG (reference sequence). V was shortened by 5 bases and J by 4 bases, with 12 bases between the two germline ends. CDR3: CAWASGAGANVLTF. CDR3 bases: TGTGCCTGGGCCTCAGGGGCAGGGGCCAACGTCCTGACTTTC.